The rows below give T cell receptor beta chains drawn from one sample of a study of monozygotic twins with inflammatory bowel disease. Using the 5' RACE reads, TCRdb records one entry per CDR3 protein without DNA. The sample includes about 170,000 distinct CDR3 sequences. Input material: blood. The receptors were gathered from a human donor with ulcerative colitis or Crohn's disease, or a healthy co-twin of an affected twin (not recorded which). CDR3s include the opening cysteine and the closing phenylalanine or tryptophan. The order of the fields is J gene, V gene, CDR3 protein.

j_gene: TRBJ2-3; v_gene: TRBV14; CDR3aa: CASRAGLSTDTQYF
j_gene: TRBJ2-1; v_gene: TRBV28; CDR3aa: CASRYPGLAGGTSYNEQFF
j_gene: TRBJ1-4; v_gene: TRBV5-1; CDR3aa: CASSLVFRQENEKLFF
j_gene: TRBJ1-4; v_gene: TRBV7-6; CDR3aa: CASSLVGQGFGEKLFF
j_gene: TRBJ2-7; v_gene: TRBV5-4; CDR3aa: CASSSRDSVYEQYF
j_gene: TRBJ2-1; v_gene: TRBV5-1; CDR3aa: CASSLTSTRNEQFF
j_gene: TRBJ2-7; v_gene: TRBV5-1; CDR3aa: CASSSGQGTEQYF
j_gene: TRBJ2-7; v_gene: TRBV15; CDR3aa: CATSSGAYEQYF
j_gene: TRBJ1-2; v_gene: TRBV18; CDR3aa: CASSPAANYGYTF
j_gene: TRBJ2-1; v_gene: TRBV2; CDR3aa: CASRPMGRGANNEQFF
j_gene: TRBJ1-1; v_gene: TRBV6-1; CDR3aa: CAGARGAAEAFF
j_gene: TRBJ2-2; v_gene: TRBV5-1; CDR3aa: CASSLVQGAQTGELFF
j_gene: TRBJ1-2; v_gene: TRBV29-1; CDR3aa: CSVYKDRGVDYGYTF
j_gene: TRBJ2-7; v_gene: TRBV30; CDR3aa: CAWSVSVVEQYF
j_gene: TRBJ1-6; v_gene: TRBV6-6; CDR3aa: CASRGDGNSPLHF
j_gene: TRBJ2-1; v_gene: TRBV13; CDR3aa: CASVGGRASNEQFF
j_gene: TRBJ1-1; v_gene: TRBV7-2; CDR3aa: CASSLALGLNTEAFF
j_gene: TRBJ2-7; v_gene: TRBV28; CDR3aa: CASKKGTGTIYEQYF